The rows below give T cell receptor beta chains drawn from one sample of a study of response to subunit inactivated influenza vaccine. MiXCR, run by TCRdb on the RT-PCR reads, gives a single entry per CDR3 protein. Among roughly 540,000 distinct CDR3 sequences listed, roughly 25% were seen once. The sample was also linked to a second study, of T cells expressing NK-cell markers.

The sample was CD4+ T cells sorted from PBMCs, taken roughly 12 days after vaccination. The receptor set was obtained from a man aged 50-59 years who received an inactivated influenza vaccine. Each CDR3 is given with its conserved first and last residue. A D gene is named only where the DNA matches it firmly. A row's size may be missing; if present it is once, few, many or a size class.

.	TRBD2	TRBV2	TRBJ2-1	TGTGCCAGCAGGGGGACTAGACGCAATGAGCAGTTCTTC	CASRGTRRNEQFF
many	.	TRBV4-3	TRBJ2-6	TGCGCCAGCAGCCAAAATCTCGTGGGGTTTGGGGCCAACGTCCTGACTTTC	CASSQNLVGFGANVLTF
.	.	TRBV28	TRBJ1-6	TGTGCCAGCAGCTCCGTTGGCTATAATTCACCCCTCCACTTT	CASSSVGYNSPLHF
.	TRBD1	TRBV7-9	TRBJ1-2	TGTGCCAGCAGCAGACAGGGGGCTAACTATGGCTACACCTTC	CASSRQGANYGYTF
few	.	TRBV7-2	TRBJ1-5	TGTGCCAGCAGCTTAGGCGGGGAACAGCCCCAGCATTTT	CASSLGGEQPQHF
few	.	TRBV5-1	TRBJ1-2	TGCGCCAGCAGCCCTGTGTATCCGGGGTTCGTGGGTGGCTACACCTTC	CASSPVYPGFVGGYTF
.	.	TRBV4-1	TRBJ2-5	TGCGCCAGCAGCCTACAGGACGGTGGGGCGAAGACCCAGTACTTC	CASSLQDGGAKTQYF
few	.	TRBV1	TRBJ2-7	TGCACCAGCAGCCTGATGTGGACTAGCGGGGGCTACGAGCAGTACTTC	CTSSLMWTSGGYEQYF
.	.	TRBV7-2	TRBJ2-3	TGTGCCAGCAGCTCCTTCGGTGCCACAGATACGCAGTATTTT	CASSSFGATDTQYF
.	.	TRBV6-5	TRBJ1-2	TGTGCCAGCGGGACCAGAAGGCAAGCTAACTATGGCTACACCTTC	CASGTRRQANYGYTF
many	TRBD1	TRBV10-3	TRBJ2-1	TGTGCCATCAGTGAGGGGGACAGGGGCGATGAGCAGTTCTTC	CAISEGDRGDEQFF
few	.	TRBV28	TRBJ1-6	TGTGCCAGCAGGACTCGACAGAGTTCACCCCTCCACTTT	CASRTRQSSPLHF
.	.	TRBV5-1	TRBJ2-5	TGCGCCAGCAGCTTGACGTGGTACCAAGAGACCCAGTACTTC	CASSLTWYQETQYF
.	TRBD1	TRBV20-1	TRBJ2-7	TGCAGTGCTAGACCCTCGACAGGGAGTGCCTACGAGCAGTACTTC	CSARPSTGSAYEQYF
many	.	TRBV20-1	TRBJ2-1	TGCAGTGCTCCAACAATTAATAATGAGCAGTTCTTC	CSAPTINNEQFF
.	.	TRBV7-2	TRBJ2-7	TGTGCCAGCAGCTACACGGGCCAAGCCTACGAGCAGTACTTC	CASSYTGQAYEQYF
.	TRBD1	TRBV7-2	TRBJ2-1	TGTGCCAGCAGCTTAGAGACAGGGCTCGGTGAGCAGTTCTTC	CASSLETGLGEQFF
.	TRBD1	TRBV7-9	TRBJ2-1	TGTGCCAGCAGTCCAATAGCCGTGGGGACAGGGCAGTTCTTC	CASSPIAVGTGQFF
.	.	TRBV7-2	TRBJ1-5	TGTGCCAGCAGCTTAGGAGGGGTGAGGACAGATACGCAGCATTTT	CASSLGGVRTDTQHF
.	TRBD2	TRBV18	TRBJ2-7	TGTGCCAGCTCATTCGGGACTAGCGGGAGTGGCCCCTACGAGCAGTACTTC	CASSFGTSGSGPYEQYF
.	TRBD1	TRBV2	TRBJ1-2	TGTGCCAGCAGTACCTACAGGGGCGGCTACACCTTC	CASSTYRGGYTF
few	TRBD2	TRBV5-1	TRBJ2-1	TGCGCCAGCAGCTTGGACCTAGCGGTCTACAATGAGCAGTTCTTC	CASSLDLAVYNEQFF
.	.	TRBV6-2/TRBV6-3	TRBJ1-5	TGTGCCAGCAGTTATATGGACGGACTTAAAAATCAGCCCCAGCATTTT	CASSYMDGLKNQPQHF
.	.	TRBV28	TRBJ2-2	TGTGCCAGCCACGGAAACACCGGGGAGCTGTTTTTT	CASHGNTGELFF
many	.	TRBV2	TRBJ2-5	TGTGCCAGCAGCGTCGGGACTCAAGAGACCCAGTACTTC	CASSVGTQETQYF
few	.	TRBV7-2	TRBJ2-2	TGTGCCAGCAGCTTTGCTAGCGAATACGGGGAGCTGTTTTTT	CASSFASEYGELFF
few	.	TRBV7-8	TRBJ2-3	TGTGCCAGCAGCTTAGCGGCCGGGACGAATACGCAGTATTTT	CASSLAAGTNTQYF
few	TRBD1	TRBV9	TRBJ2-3	TGTGCCAGCAGCGGATCCCAGGGGGCAGATACGCAGTATTTT	CASSGSQGADTQYF
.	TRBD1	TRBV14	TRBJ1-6	TGTGCCAGCAGCAATTGGGATAGGGGGCTTGATTCACCCCTCCACTTT	CASSNWDRGLDSPLHF
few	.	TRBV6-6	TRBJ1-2	TGTGCCAGCTATGGCTATGGCTACACCTTC	CASYGYGYTF
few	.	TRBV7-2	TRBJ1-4	TGTGCCAGCAGCTTAGTAGCCGGGTATAATGAAAAACTGTTTTTT	CASSLVAGYNEKLFF
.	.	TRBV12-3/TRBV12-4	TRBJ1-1	TGTGCCAGCAGTTTTACATCAGCCACTGAAGCTTTCTTT	CASSFTSATEAFF
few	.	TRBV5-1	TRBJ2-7	TGCGCCAGCAGCTTGACAGCCAAGGACTACGAGCAGTACTTC	CASSLTAKDYEQYF
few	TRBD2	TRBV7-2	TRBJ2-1	TGTGCCAGCAGCTTAGTCGGGACTAGCGGGGGGGCTAATGAGCAGTTCTTC	CASSLVGTSGGANEQFF
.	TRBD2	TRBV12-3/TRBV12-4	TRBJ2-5	TGTGCCAGCAGCCCCGGACTAGCGGGAGGAGAGACCCAGTACTTC	CASSPGLAGGETQYF
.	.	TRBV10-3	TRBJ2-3	TGTGCCATCAGTGACGGTAGCACAGATACGCAGTGTTTT	CAISDGSTDTQCF
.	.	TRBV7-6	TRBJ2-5	TGTGCCAGCAGCTTAGGGGGGGGCCGTTTGGAGACCCAGTACTTC	CASSLGGGRLETQYF
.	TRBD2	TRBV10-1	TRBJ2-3	TGCGCCAGCAGTGAGTCGACCGCTAGCGGCACAGATACGCAGTGTTTT	CASSESTASGTDTQCF
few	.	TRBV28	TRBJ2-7	TGTGCCAGCAGTTTTTCCGCAGGGGTCGACGAGCAGTACTTC	CASSFSAGVDEQYF
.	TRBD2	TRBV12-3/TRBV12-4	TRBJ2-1	TGTGCCAGCAGTTTCAAAGGACTAGCGGGATACAATGAGCAGTTCTTC	CASSFKGLAGYNEQFF
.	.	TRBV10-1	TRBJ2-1	TGCGCCAGCAGTGGGTCGGGGGGCGCGTTGAATGAGCAGTTCTTC	CASSGSGGALNEQFF